Presented here are 15 T cell receptor beta chains from one specimen sequenced in a study of cytomegalovirus exposure and HLA in healthy donors. The PCR made use of 60 Vbeta and 13 Jbeta primers. Profiling relied on immunoSEQ multiplex PCR, and the TCRdb table lists in-frame clones only, not all of them. The data contain 200,000 to 300,000 clones, 70% to 90% of them singletons. Sequences were obtained from PBMCs. The receptors derive from a woman in her thirties or forties in good health and CMV-seropositive.

The rearrangement links TRBV6-4 to TRBJ2-1; 8 positions match TRBD1. CDR1 is MRHNA and CDR2 is SNTAGT in the germline V gene. Trimming cost V 6 bases and J 4 bases; bases outside gene matches: 5. The CDR3 runs 14 residues. The CDR3 DNA follows: TGTGCCAGCAGCGCCGGGACAGGTTACAATGAGCAGTTCTTC. Encoded protein: CASSAGTGYNEQFF.

V and J are TRBV13 and TRBJ2-7; TRBD1 matches at 7 bases. V trimming: 5 bases; J trimming: 2 bases; junction bases outside the gene matches: 6. The V gene's germline CDR1 is PRHDT and CDR2 FYEKMQ (reference sequence). CDR3 length equals 14 residues. The CDR3 nucleotides are TGTGCCAGCAGCACCCGACAGGGTCCCTACGAGCAGTACTTC. This translates into CASSTRQGPYEQYF.

The genes are TRBV11-3 and TRBJ2-5, with 10 bases identical to TRBD1. Trimming at V came to 2 bases and at J to 5 bases, leaving 8 bases not matched to a gene. The CDR3 extends over 16 amino acids. Germline V gene lookup returns CDR1 SGHNT and CDR2 YENEEA. CDR3 DNA sequence: TGTGCCAGCAGCTTATCCGCGGGACAGGGGACGGAGACCCAGTACTTC. Amino acid sequence: CASSLSAGQGTETQYF.

This chain connects TRBV7-3 to TRBJ1-2; 10 nucleotides align to TRBD1. The germline V gene encodes CDR1 SGHTA and CDR2 FQGTGA. The V segment lost 5 bases and the J segment 0 bases; nucleotides outside the gene matches: 3. The CDR3 runs to 15 residues. DNA of the CDR3: TGTGCCAGCAGCCCCGGACAGGGGGCTAACTATGGCTACACCTTC. As protein: CASSPGQGANYGYTF.

The rearrangement uses TRBV6-1 and TRBJ1-2; a weak D match, TRBD1 (5 bases). Germline lookup yields CDR1 MNHNS and CDR2 SASEGT. This CDR3 comprises 13 residues. V was pared by 0 bases and J by 6 bases, with 8 bases between. The CDR3 reads CASSEAGVDGYTF. The CDR3 DNA reads as TGTGCCAGCAGTGAAGCAGGGGTGGATGGCTACACCTTC.

This chain connects TRBV14 to TRBJ1-2, with TRBD1 matching 7 bases. The V segment lost 4 bases and the J segment 3 bases; nucleotides outside the gene matches: 8. The CDR3 consists of 15 residues. Per the germline V gene, CDR1 is SGHDN and CDR2 is FVKESK. CDR3 amino acids: CASSPRQGIDYGYTF. The DNA of the CDR3 is TGTGCCAGCAGCCCTCGACAGGGCATCGACTATGGCTACACCTTC.

This clone is a singleton in its sample. The chain has TRBV18 and TRBJ2-1; 8 bases map to TRBD2. V lost 3 bases, J lost 3 bases, and 13 bases stayed unmatched. CDR3 length: 18 residues. Germline V CDR1 and CDR2: KGHSH, LQKENI. CDR3 sequence reads: CASSPPRGAGDGYNEQFF. DNA of the CDR3: TGTGCCAGCTCACCTCCCCGAGGAGCGGGAGACGGCTACAATGAGCAGTTCTTC. Full variable domain (rest looked up from reference TRBV18 and TRBJ2-1): NAGVMQNPRHLVRRRGQEARLRCSPMKGHSHVYWYRQLPEEGLKFMVYLQKENIIDESGMPKERFSAEFPKEGPSILRIQQVVRGDSAAYFCASSPPRGAGDGYNEQFFGPGTRLTVL.

The chain uses TRBV16 and TRBJ1-4; D remains ambiguous. From germline, CDR1 is KGHSY and CDR2 FQNENV. This CDR3 has 14 amino acids. Trimming cost V 6 bases and J 0 bases, with 8 bases left between them. The CDR3 DNA is TGTGCCAGCAGGGAGAAAGCAACTAATGAAAAACTGTTTTTT. As protein: CASREKATNEKLFF. Based on the CDR3 plus reference TRBV16 and TRBJ1-4, the full variable domain is GEEVAQTPKHLVRGEGQKAKLYCAPIKGHSYVFWYQQVLKNEFKFLISFQNENVFDETGMPKERFSAKCLPNSPCSLEIQATKLEDSAVYFCASREKATNEKLFFGSGTQLSVL.

The chain carries TRBV7-9 and TRBJ1-1; D possibly corresponds to TRBD1 (6 bases). The V end lost 5 bases, the J end lost 4 bases, and 20 bases lay between the germline ends. Germline V CDR1 and CDR2: SEHNR, FQNEAQ (reference sequence). This CDR3 is built from 16 residues. CDR3 sequence reads: CASSLTVTLGGTEAFF. The CDR3, as DNA: TGTGCCAGCAGCCTGACAGTGACCTTAGGGGGCACTGAAGCTTTCTTT.

The table lists this clone with many counts. The chain links TRBV11-3 to TRBJ2-1; 9 positions match TRBD2. The CDR3 is made up of 15 amino acids. CDR1 SGHNT and CDR2 YENEEA come from the germline V gene. The V segment lost 3 bases and the J segment 0 bases; nucleotides outside the gene matches: 0. The DNA for the CDR3 is TGTGCCAGCAGCTTGACTAGCGGCTCCTACAATGAGCAGTTCTTC. Residues: CASSLTSGSYNEQFF. Based on the CDR3 plus reference TRBV11-3 and TRBJ2-1, the full variable domain is EAGVVQSPRYKIIEKKQPVAFWCNPISGHNTLYWYLQNLGQGPELLIRYENEEAVDDSQLPKDRFSAERLKGVDSTLKIQPAELGDSAVYLCASSLTSGSYNEQFFGPGTRLTVL.

This clone was seen more than once but under ten times. J is TRBJ2-7 and V is TRBV11-3; 8 bases map to TRBD2. The ends lost 5 bases at V and 4 bases at J; junction bases unmatched: 10. This CDR3 contains 15 residues. Germline lookup yields CDR1 SGHNT and CDR2 YENEEA. Here the CDR3 DNA reads TGTGCCAGCAGCCCTACTAGCGGAGGAGGGTACGAGCAGTACTTC. Its translation: CASSPTSGGGYEQYF.

This rearrangement joins TRBV27 to TRBJ2-7; D call uncertain. The CDR3 has 11 amino acids. Germline-derived CDR1 and CDR2 are MNHEY and SMNVEV (reference sequence). Trimming stripped 6 bases from V and 7 bases from J, with 10 bases between. CDR3 bases: TGTGCCAGCAGCCGCGCCGGTGAGCAGTACTTC. It yields the protein CASSRAGEQYF.

This chain connects TRBV28 to TRBJ1-6; unclear D gene. Germline V CDR1 and CDR2: MDHEN, SYDVKM. CDR3 length: 16 amino acids. Trimming removed 5 bases from V and 3 bases from J, with 14 bases in between. The CDR3 sequence is CASSKQSTFYNSPLHF. The CDR3 DNA sequence: TGTGCCAGCAGTAAACAGTCAACCTTCTATAATTCACCCCTCCACTTT.

V usage is TRBV27 and J usage is TRBJ2-5, with 8 bases that match TRBD1. Trimming removed 6 bases from V and 2 bases from J; junction bases left unmatched: 5. Germline V gives CDR1 MNHEY, CDR2 SMNVEV (reference sequence). CDR3 size: 14 residues. The CDR3 spells CASSRQGRQETQYF. As DNA, the CDR3 is TGTGCCAGCAGCAGACAGGGGCGACAAGAGACCCAGTACTTC.

The chain employs TRBV10-3 and TRBJ1-2, with 7 bases matching TRBD1. This CDR3 comprises 15 residues. Germline V gene sequence: CDR1 ENHRY, CDR2 SYGVKD. V shed 3 bases, J shed 8 bases, and the junction held 12 bases outside the gene matches. The CDR3 DNA reads TGTGCCATCAGTGAAGGGGAGACAGGGAGTGGAGGCTACACCTTC. This translates into CAISEGETGSGGYTF.